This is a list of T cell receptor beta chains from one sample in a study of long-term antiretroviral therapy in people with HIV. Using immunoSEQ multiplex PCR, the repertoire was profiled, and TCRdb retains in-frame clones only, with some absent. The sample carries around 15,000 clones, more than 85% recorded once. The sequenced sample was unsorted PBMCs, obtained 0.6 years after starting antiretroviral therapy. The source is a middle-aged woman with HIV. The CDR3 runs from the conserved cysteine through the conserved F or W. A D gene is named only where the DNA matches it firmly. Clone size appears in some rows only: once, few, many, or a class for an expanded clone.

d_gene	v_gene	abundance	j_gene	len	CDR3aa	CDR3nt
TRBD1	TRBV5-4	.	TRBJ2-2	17	CASSPPPRGQSAGELFF	TGTGCCAGCAGCCCCCCTCCAAGGGGGCAGTCGGCCGGGGAGCTGTTTTTT
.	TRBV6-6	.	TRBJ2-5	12	CATKGDSETQYF	TGTGCCACCAAGGGTGATTCAGAGACCCAGTACTTC
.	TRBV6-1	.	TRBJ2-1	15	CASSGALRGYNEQFF	TGTGCCAGCAGTGGAGCCTTGAGGGGGTACAATGAGCAGTTCTTC
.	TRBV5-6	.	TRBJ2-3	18	CASSRAGGGRLSTDTQYF	TGTGCCAGCAGCAGAGCCGGCGGTGGGAGGCTATCCACAGATACGCAGTATTTT
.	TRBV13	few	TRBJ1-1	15	CASRFRGGLNTEAFF	TGTGCCAGCAGATTCAGAGGAGGCCTGAACACTGAAGCTTTCTTT
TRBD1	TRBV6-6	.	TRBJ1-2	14	CASSPGTAFYGYTF	TGTGCCAGCAGTCCCGGGACAGCGTTCTATGGCTACACCTTC
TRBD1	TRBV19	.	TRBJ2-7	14	CASSTGTGAYEQYF	TGTGCCAGTAGTACCGGGACAGGGGCCTACGAGCAGTACTTC
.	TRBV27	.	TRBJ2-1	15	CASLQPGTGRNEQFF	TGTGCCAGCCTCCAACCCGGGACCGGAAGGAATGAGCAGTTCTTC
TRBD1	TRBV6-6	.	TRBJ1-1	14	CASIEGQGFGRAFF	TGTGCCAGCATCGAGGGACAGGGGTTCGGCCGAGCTTTCTTT
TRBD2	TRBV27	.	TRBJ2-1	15	CASSSGLAVGNEQFF	TGTGCCAGCAGTTCGGGACTAGCGGTGGGCAATGAGCAGTTCTTC
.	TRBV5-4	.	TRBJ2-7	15	CASSFATSGSYEQYF	TGTGCCAGCAGCTTCGCGACATCAGGCTCCTACGAGCAGTACTTC
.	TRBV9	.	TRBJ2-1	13	CASSLDAYNEQFF	TGTGCCAGCAGCCTCGACGCCTACAATGAGCAGTTCTTC
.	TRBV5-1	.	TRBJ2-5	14	CASSAGQGGETQYF	TGCGCCAGCAGCGCCGGTCAGGGAGGCGAGACCCAGTACTTC
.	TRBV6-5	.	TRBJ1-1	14	CASMNRISGPEAFF	TGTGCCAGCATGAACAGAATTTCGGGTCCTGAAGCTTTCTTT
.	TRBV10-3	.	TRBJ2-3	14	CAIKGDTYTDTQYF	TGTGCCATCAAAGGGGACACTTACACAGATACGCAGTATTTT
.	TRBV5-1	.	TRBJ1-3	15	CASAPDRVSGNTIYF	TGCGCCAGCGCCCCTGACAGAGTCTCTGGAAACACCATATATTTT
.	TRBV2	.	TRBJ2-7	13	CASSEELGIEQYF	TGTGCCAGCAGTGAAGAGTTGGGGATAGAGCAGTACTTC
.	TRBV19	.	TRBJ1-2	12	CASSIGTAGYTF	TGTGCCAGTAGTATAGGTACAGCTGGCTACACCTTC
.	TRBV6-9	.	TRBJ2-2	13	CASSSTETGELFF	TGTGCCAGCAGTTCTACAGAAACCGGGGAGCTGTTTTTT
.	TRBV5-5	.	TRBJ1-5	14	CASSLGTVYQPQHF	TGTGCCAGCAGCTTGGGGACAGTGTATCAGCCCCAGCATTTT
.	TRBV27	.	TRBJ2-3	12	CASSLGTDTQYF	TGTGCCAGCAGTTTAGGTACAGATACGCAGTATTTT
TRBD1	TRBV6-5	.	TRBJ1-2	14	CASSHGQVDYGYTF	TGTGCCAGCAGTCATGGACAGGTAGACTATGGCTACACCTTC
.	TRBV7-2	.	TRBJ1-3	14	CASSLGGSGNTIYF	TGTGCCAGCAGCTTAGGGGGGAGTGGAAACACCATATATTTT
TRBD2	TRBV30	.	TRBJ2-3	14	CAWSVAGDTDTQYF	TGTGCCTGGAGCGTAGCGGGGGACACAGATACGCAGTATTTT
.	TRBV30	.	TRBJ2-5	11	CAWSVAETQYF	TGTGCCTGGAGTGTGGCGGAGACCCAGTACTTC
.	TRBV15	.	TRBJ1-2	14	CATSREGSYYGYTF	TGTGCCACCAGCAGAGAGGGCAGCTACTATGGCTACACCTTC
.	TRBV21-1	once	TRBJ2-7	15	CASSTEGGNAYEQYF	TGTGCCAGCAGCACTGAGGGGGGGAATGCCTACGAGCAGTACTTC
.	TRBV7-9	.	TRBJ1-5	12	CASGGGNQPQHF	TGTGCCAGCGGGGGGGGCAATCAGCCCCAGCATTTT
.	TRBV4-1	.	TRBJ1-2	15	CASSQDAGANYGYTF	TGCGCCAGCAGCCAAGATGCCGGAGCGAACTATGGCTACACCTTC
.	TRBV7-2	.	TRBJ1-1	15	CASSLAGLMNTEAFF	TGTGCCAGCAGCTTAGCAGGGTTGATGAACACTGAAGCTTTCTTT
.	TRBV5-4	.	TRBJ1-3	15	CASSLDRGHLDTIYF	TGTGCCAGCAGCTTGGACCGCGGACATTTAGACACCATATATTTT
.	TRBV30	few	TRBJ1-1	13	CAWSVGIGQEAFF	TGTGCCTGGAGTGTAGGGATAGGGCAAGAAGCTTTCTTT
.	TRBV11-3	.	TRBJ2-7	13	CASSSTNSYEQYF	TGTGCCAGCAGCTCAACTAATTCCTACGAGCAGTACTTC
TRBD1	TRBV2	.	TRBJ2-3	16	CASSEEGQGSTDTQYF	TGTGCCAGCAGTGAAGAGGGACAGGGATCCACAGATACGCAGTATTTT
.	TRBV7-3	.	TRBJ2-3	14	CASSLGGFTDTQYF	TGTGCCAGCAGCCTGGGGGGTTTCACAGATACGCAGTATTTT
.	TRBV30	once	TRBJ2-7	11	CAWSSPYEQYF	TGTGCCTGGAGTTCACCATACGAGCAGTACTTC
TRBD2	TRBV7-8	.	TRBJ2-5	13	CASRLAGEETQYF	TGTGCCAGCCGACTAGCGGGTGAAGAGACCCAGTACTTC
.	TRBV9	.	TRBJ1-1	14	CASSVGQMTTEAFF	TGTGCCAGCAGCGTAGGACAGATGACCACTGAAGCTTTCTTT